Listed here is a single T cell receptor (beta chain). Its target is unknown. Naive CD8 isolation took CD45RO-negative cells positively selected for CCR7 and excluded terminally differentiated effector memory CD45RA+ cells. The sample originates from a study of shared clonotypes between healthy human individuals. Study at large: Each donor's CD4 naive and CD4 memory cells filled three plates apiece, CD8 naive two, and CD8 memory one.

Assay used: immunoSEQ multiplex PCR; TCRdb lists only in-frame clones, some missing. Among roughly 2,000,000 clones listed, just under 95% were seen once. Study findings and constraints: The study found about 4.6% of naive CD4 clonotypes shared across four donors. As a rule, naive subsets had a larger estimated richness than memory subsets. Generation probabilities were higher for clonotypes shared across all four sorted-subset donors than for unshared ones.

Sequencing used naive CD8+ T cells sorted from blood. The TCR originated in a man aged 18 to 30 in good health.

Here the CDR3 reads CASRTIDSDQPQHF. The CDR3 nucleotides read TGTGCCAGCAGGACTATAGACAGCGATCAGCCCCAGCATTTT. The genes are TRBV6-6 and TRBJ1-5; tentative D call: TRBD1 (5 bases). V lost 6 bases and J lost 5, with 14 bases in between. Germline loops: CDR1 MNHNY, CDR2 SVGAGI (reference sequence). The CDR3 runs to 14 residues.